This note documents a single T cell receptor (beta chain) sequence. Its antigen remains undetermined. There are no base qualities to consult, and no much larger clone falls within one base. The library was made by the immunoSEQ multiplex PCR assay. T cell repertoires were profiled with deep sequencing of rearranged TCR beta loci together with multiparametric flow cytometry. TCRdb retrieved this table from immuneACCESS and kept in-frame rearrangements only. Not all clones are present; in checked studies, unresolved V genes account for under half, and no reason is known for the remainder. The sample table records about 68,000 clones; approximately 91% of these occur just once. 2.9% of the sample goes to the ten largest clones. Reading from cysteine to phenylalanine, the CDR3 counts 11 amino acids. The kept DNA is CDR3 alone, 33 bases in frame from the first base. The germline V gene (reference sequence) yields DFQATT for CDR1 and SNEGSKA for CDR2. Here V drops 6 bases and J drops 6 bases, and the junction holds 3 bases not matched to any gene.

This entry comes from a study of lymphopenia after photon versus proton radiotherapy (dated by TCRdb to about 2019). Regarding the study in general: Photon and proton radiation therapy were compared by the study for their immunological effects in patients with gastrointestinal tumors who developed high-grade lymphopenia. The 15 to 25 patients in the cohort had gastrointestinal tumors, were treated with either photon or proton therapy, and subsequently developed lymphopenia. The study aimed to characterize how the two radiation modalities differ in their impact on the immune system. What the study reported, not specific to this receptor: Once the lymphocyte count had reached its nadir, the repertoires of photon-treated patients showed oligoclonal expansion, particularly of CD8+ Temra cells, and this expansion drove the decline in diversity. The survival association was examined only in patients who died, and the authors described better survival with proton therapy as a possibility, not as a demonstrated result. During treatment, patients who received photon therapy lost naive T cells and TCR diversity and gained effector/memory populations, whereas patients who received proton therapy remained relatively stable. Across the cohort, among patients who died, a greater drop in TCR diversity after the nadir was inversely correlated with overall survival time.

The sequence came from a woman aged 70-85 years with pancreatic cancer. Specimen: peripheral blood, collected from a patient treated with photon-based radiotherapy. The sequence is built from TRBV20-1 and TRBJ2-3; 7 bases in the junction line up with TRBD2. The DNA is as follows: TGCAGTGCGACTAGCAGGGATACGCAGTATTTT. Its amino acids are CSATSRDTQYF.